The subject of this entry is one T cell receptor beta chain. The V segment lost 4 bases and the J segment 5 bases; nucleotides outside the gene matches: 17. This CDR3 region has 19 residues. Germline loops: CDR1 SGHVS, CDR2 FQNEAQ. The sample comes from a study of T-cell reconstitution after alpha-beta-depleted transplantation in children. Unique molecular identifiers were built into the TCRbeta library. Each CDR3 protein gets one entry after TCRdb re-called the PCR reads with MiXCR. The top ten clones hold 2.4% of a sample with about 500,000 distinct CDR3 sequences, over 25% of them seen once. The sequence was collected from a human donor who donated a stem cell graft to a child with aplastic anemia. The V and J genes are TRBV7-8 and TRBJ2-2, with 9 bases aligning to TRBD1. The source was PBMCs from the stem cell graft donor, collected from the stem cell graft. This CDR3 is CASSSRPGTGRYSTGELFF. DNA for the CDR3: TGTGCCAGCAGCTCCCGTCCCGGGACAGGGAGATATTCGACCGGGGAGCTGTTTTTT.